The 2 T cell receptor beta chains listed next were all sequenced from one sample in a study of blood T cell repertoires in COVID-19. Here immunoSEQ multiplex PCR was the method, and the copy in TCRdb shows in-frame clones only, minus some. The sample records approximately 320,000 clones, roughly 91% being singletons. The sequencing input was peripheral blood. The receptors derive from a woman aged 25 to 39 with COVID-19, enrolled during active disease.

The chain combines TRBV6-5 with TRBJ1-2; D perhaps matches TRBD1 (6 bases). The CDR3 consists of 15 residues. V dropped 2 bases and J dropped 4 bases, with 14 bases sitting between them. Per the germline V gene, CDR1 is MNHEY and CDR2 is SVGAGI. The CDR3 bases are TGTGCCAGCAGTTACGGGGCAGGGGAAGGCTATGGCTACACCTTC. Translation gives CASSYGAGEGYGYTF.

The gene calls are TRBV27 and TRBJ1-6; D gene uncertain. The germline V and J ends were trimmed by 6 bases and 9 bases, with 15 bases remaining between them. The germline CDR1 and CDR2 sequences are MNHEY and SMNVEV (reference sequence). The CDR3 length is 14 residues. Here the CDR3 DNA reads TGTGCCAGCAGCCACAACTCACGCGGTTCACCCCTCCACTTT. Translated: CASSHNSRGSPLHF.